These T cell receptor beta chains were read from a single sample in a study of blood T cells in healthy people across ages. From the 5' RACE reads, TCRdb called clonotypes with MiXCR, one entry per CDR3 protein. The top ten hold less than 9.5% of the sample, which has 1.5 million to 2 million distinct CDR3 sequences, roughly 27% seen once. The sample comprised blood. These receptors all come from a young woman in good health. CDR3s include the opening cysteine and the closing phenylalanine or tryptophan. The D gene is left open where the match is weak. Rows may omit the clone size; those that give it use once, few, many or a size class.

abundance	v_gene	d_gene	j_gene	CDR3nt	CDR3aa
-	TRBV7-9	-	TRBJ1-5	TGTGCCAGCAGCCGCGGGGGGGTCAGCAATCAGCCCCAGCATTTT	CASSRGGVSNQPQHF
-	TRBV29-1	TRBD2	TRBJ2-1	TGCAGCGCTTCCGGGAGGGCCGGGAATGAGCAGTTCTTC	CSASGRAGNEQFF
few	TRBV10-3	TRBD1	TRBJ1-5	TGTGCCATCAGGGGAGCACAGGGGGATACAGAGCCCCAGCATTTT	CAIRGAQGDTEPQHF
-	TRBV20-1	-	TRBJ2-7	TGCAGTGCTAGAGTAGGGATAGCGGAGCTATACGAGCAGTACTTC	CSARVGIAELYEQYF
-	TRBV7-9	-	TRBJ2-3	TGTGCCAGCAGCGGGGGCGGCCCCAAGGCAGATACGCAGTATTTT	CASSGGGPKADTQYF
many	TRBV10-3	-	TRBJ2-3	TGTGCCATTCGGCTCACAGATACGCAGTATTTT	CAIRLTDTQYF
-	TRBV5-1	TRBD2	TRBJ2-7	TGCGCCAGCAGCCCCTCACTAGCGGGAGTGAGGGAGCAGTACTTC	CASSPSLAGVREQYF
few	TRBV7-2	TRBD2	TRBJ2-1	TGTGCCAGCAGCTTGACTAGCGGGGGGGCTCTCAATGAGCAGTTCTTC	CASSLTSGGALNEQFF
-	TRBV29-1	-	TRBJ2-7	TGCAGCGTTTCCGTCCTTGGAGGGTCCTACGAGCAGTACTTC	CSVSVLGGSYEQYF
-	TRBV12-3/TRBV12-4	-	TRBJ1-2	TGTACCAGCAGCTTGACAGGAGCGGAGGACTATGGCTACACCTTC	CTSSLTGAEDYGYTF
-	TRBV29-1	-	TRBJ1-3	TGCAGCGTCATCACAGGGTCGGGAAGAAACACCATATATTTT	CSVITGSGRNTIYF
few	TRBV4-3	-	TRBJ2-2	TGCGCCAGCAGCCAAGATCGCGGGGCATCCGGGGAGCTGTTTTTT	CASSQDRGASGELFF
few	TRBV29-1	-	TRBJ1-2	TGCAGCGTTGCCCTCCCCTATGGCTACACCTTC	CSVALPYGYTF
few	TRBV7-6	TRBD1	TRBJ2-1	TGTGCCAGCAGCGAGAGTGGGGTGATCGGACAGGGGTACAATGAGCAGTTCTTC	CASSESGVIGQGYNEQFF
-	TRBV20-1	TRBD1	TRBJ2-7	TGCAGTGCCATCCGGTGGGGGGACAGGGGAACAAACGAGCAGTACTTC	CSAIRWGDRGTNEQYF
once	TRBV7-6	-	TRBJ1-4	TGTGCCAGCAGCCAATGGACCGCAGCAACTAATGAAAAACGGTTTTTT	CASSQWTAATNEKRFF
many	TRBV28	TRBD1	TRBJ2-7	TGTGCCAGCAGGGCGGGACAGGGTGGAGTTCGACAGTACTTC	CASRAGQGGVRQYF
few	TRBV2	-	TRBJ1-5	TGTGCCAGCAGCGACGGACAGTATAGCAATCAGCCCCAGCATTTT	CASSDGQYSNQPQHF
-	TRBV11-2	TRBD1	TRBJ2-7	TGTGCCAGCAGCTCCGGACAGGGCATCGGATACAATGAGCAGTACTTC	CASSSGQGIGYNEQYF
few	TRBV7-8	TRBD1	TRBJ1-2	TGTGCCTCCATGACAGGGATCGGCCATGGCTACACCTTC	CASMTGIGHGYTF
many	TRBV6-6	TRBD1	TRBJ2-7	TGTGCCAGCAGTTACTCGGGACAGATCTACGAGCAGTACTTC	CASSYSGQIYEQYF
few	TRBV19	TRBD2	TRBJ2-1	TGTGCCAGTAGTCCCGGGACTAGCGTCTTTCAGTTCTTC	CASSPGTSVFQFF
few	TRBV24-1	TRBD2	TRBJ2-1	TGTGCCACCAGTGATTTGGGGACTAGCCTCAACAATGAGCAGTTCTTC	CATSDLGTSLNNEQFF
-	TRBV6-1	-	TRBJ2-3	TGTGCCAGCAGCACCCCCCCGAGCGCAGATACGCAGTATTTT	CASSTPPSADTQYF
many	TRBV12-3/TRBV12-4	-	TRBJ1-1	TGTGCCAGCAGTTTTGAAGGCACTGAAGCTTTCTTT	CASSFEGTEAFF
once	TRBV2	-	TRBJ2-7	TGTGCCAGCGCCACGGACAAGATGACCTACGAGCAGTACTTC	CASATDKMTYEQYF
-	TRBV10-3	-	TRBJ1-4	TGTGCCATCAGCCGAGGAGCAACTAATGAAAAACTGTTTTTT	CAISRGATNEKLFF
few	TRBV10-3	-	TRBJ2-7	TGTGCCATCAGTGGCGGCTCTAGCGCGTCCTACGAGCAGTACTTC	CAISGGSSASYEQYF
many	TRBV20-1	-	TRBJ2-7	TGCAGTGCTAGAGATTTAGGCGACAGACTACGATTAGAGCAGTACTTC	CSARDLGDRLRLEQYF
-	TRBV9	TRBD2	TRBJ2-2	TGCGCCAGCAGTTTTAGCGGGAGTCTCACCGGGGAGCTGTTTTTT	CASSFSGSLTGELFF
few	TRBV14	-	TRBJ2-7	TGTGCCAGCAGCCATCTGTTTTCATCCTACGAGCAGTACTTC	CASSHLFSSYEQYF
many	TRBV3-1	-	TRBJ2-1	TGTGCCAGCAGCCGGGGGGGCCGTAAGTTCTTC	CASSRGGRKFF
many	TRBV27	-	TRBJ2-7	TGTGCCAGCAGTCTGTGGCCGCCCCGCGAGCAGTACTTC	CASSLWPPREQYF
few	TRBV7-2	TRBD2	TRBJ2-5	TGTGCCAGCAGCTTGAGCCTCGGGACTAGCGGGGGGGCCGAGTTAGGAGAGACCCAGTACTTC	CASSLSLGTSGGAELGETQYF
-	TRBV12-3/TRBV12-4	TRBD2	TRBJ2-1	TGTGCCAGCAGTTTTGGCCAGCGGGGGGACAATGAGCAGTTCTTC	CASSFGQRGDNEQFF
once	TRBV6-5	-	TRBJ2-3	TGTGCCAGCAGTTTCGCCGATACTAGTCGGGCGGATACGCAGTATTTT	CASSFADTSRADTQYF
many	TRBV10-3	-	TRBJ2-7	TGTGCCATCGGTACCTACGAGCAGTACTTC	CAIGTYEQYF
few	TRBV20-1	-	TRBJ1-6	TGCAGTGCTAGTAAAGGGGCGAATAATTCACCCCTCCACTTT	CSASKGANNSPLHF
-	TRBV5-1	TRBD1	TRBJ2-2	TGCGCCAACAGGGACAGGGGAGACACCGGGGAGCTGTTTTTT	CANRDRGDTGELFF
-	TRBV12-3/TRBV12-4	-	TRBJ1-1	TGTGCCAGCAGTGCCCCGGGTCTCGGTTTGGCTTTCTTT	CASSAPGLGLAFF
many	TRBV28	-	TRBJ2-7	TGTGCCAGCAGTTTAACTTCCTTCGAGCAGTACTTC	CASSLTSFEQYF
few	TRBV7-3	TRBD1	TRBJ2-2	TGTGCCAGCAGCTTAATTTCGGGACAGGGGTACACCGGGGAGCTGTTTTTT	CASSLISGQGYTGELFF
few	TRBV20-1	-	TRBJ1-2	TGCAGTGCTAGAGACCAGGGATACTATGGCTACACCTTC	CSARDQGYYGYTF
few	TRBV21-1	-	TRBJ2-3	TGTGCCAGCCCCCAGGGGCGTCGTGGAGCCCGCTGGAGCACGGATACGCAGTATTTT	CASPQGRRGARWSTDTQYF
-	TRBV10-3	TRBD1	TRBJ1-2	TGTGCCATCAGCCCTGGGGACAGGGCGGCTAACTATGGCTACACCTTC	CAISPGDRAANYGYTF
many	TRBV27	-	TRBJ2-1	TGTGCCAGCAGTCCCCCACCGGAGATGCGGGGCCTTGTCTTGGGCAATGAGCAGTTCTTC	CASSPPPEMRGLVLGNEQFF
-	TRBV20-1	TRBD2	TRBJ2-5	TGCAGTGCTAGAAGAGCGGGACTCAAAGAGACCCAGTACTTC	CSARRAGLKETQYF